The source of this T cell receptor (beta chain) is a study of breast tumors, draining lymph nodes, adjacent tissues. Findings of the study overall: Tumor TCR diversity was below lymph nodes but above nontumor tissue. The data were judged consistent with most tumor T cells coming from lymph node and expanding in tumor. Tumor T cell lymph node origin was a supported hypothesis, not proven.

Concerning this clonotype: Its antigen is not known.

Germline assignment: CDR1 KGHDR and CDR2 SFDVKD. V lost 4 bases and J lost 2, with 11 bases in between. The CDR3 is 15 residues long. From the multiplex PCR reads, TCRdb called clonotypes with MiXCR, one entry per CDR3 protein. The sample holds 13,000 or so distinct CDR3 sequences; about 62% are singletons and the top ten take approximately 54%. This receptor was obtained from a female donor with breast cancer. Some clones in this sample may be carry-over from other donors' samples. The chain carries TRBV24-1 and TRBJ1-3; the D gene is possibly TRBD1 (6 bases). The sequenced material came from tumor-adjacent breast tissue. The CDR3 loop reads CATSEDSLPGNTIYF. In DNA form, the CDR3 reads TGTGCCACCAGTGAGGACAGTCTCCCTGGAAACACCATATATTTT.